One and the same sample provided the 21 T cell receptor beta chains below, sequenced in a study of T cell responses to AZD1222 COVID-19 vaccine. Generated by immunoSEQ multiplex PCR, the TCRdb table keeps only in-frame clones and is missing some. The data show 200,000 or so clones, around 87% seen once. Sequencing used peripheral blood, obtained on day 0 of MenACWY control vaccination. The receptors stem from an adult in good health.

This clone was counted only a few times. The V and J genes are TRBV5-1 and TRBJ2-7; D is ambiguous. Trimming took off 4 bases at V and 0 bases at J, with 11 bases between the two ends. The CDR3 runs 14 residues. From germline, CDR1 is SGHRS and CDR2 YFSETQ. The CDR3 loop reads CASSAGPSSYEQYF. The CDR3 region has the DNA TGCGCCAGCAGCGCCGGCCCTAGCTCCTACGAGCAGTACTTC.

The rearrangement links TRBV5-1 to TRBJ2-3; D is unresolved. Germline CDR1 SGHRS, CDR2 YFSETQ. Trimming cost V 2 bases and J 1 base, with 11 bases left between them. The CDR3 consists of 15 residues. The CDR3 DNA follows: TGCGCCAGCAGCTTAGACGGTTTCGGCACAGATACGCAGTATTTT. Translating gives CASSLDGFGTDTQYF.

The chain links TRBV28 to TRBJ2-5, with 9 bases matching TRBD1. Trimming removed 6 bases from V and 5 bases from J; junction bases left unmatched: 7. Looked up from germline, CDR1 is MDHEN and CDR2 is SYDVKM. CDR3 size: 14 residues. Written as DNA, the CDR3 is TGTGCCAGCAGCGAAACAGGGGGCCGGGAGACCCAGTACTTC. This codes for CASSETGGRETQYF.

The V call is TRBV15, the J call TRBJ2-7; D may be TRBD2 (7 bases). Germline V gene data show CDR1 as LNHNV and CDR2 as YYDKDF (reference sequence). The CDR3 contains 13 residues. Trimming pared 1 base from V and 10 bases from J, leaving 14 bases between. The CDR3 loop reads CATSRGEGEDQYF. The DNA of the CDR3 is TGTGCCACCAGCAGAGGGGAGGGGGAGGATCAGTACTTC.

This chain joins TRBV2 and TRBJ2-7; 8 nucleotides line up with TRBD1. Germline CDR1 and CDR2: SNHLY and FYNNEI. There are 15 residues in the CDR3. After removal of 4 bases from V and 2 bases from J, the junction contained 7 bases not matched to a gene. The CDR3 sequence is CASSVERQGTYEQYF. CDR3 bases: TGTGCCAGCAGTGTGGAGAGACAGGGGACCTACGAGCAGTACTTC.

This chain links TRBV29-1 with TRBJ1-1, with D possibly matching TRBD1 (5 bases). The CDR3 totals 12 residues. V lost 3 bases to trimming and J lost 6 bases, with 11 bases between them. Germline V lookup: CDR1 SQVTM, CDR2 ANQGSEA. The CDR3 sequence: CSVEDIGAEAFF. The CDR3 nucleotides read TGCAGCGTTGAGGACATTGGTGCTGAAGCTTTCTTT.

On this clone itself: Its ends do not fully match the called genes, so a read error is possible. The chain recombines TRBV19 with TRBJ1-2, with D maybe TRBD1 (5 bases). The CDR3 contains 13 residues. Germline V gives CDR1 LNHDA, CDR2 SQIVND (reference sequence). CDR3 nucleotide sequence: TGTGCCAGTAGTCTAGACAGAGGCTATGGCTACACCTTC. Protein sequence: CASSLDRGYGYTF. Using reference TRBV19 and TRBJ1-2 for the parts outside the CDR3, the full variable domain is DGGITQSPKYLFRKEGQNVTLSCEQNLNHDAMYWYRQDPGQGLRLIYYSQIVNDFQKGDIAEGYSVSREKKESFPLTVTSAQKNPTAFYLCASSLDRGYGYTFGSGTRLTVV.

This chain connects TRBV7-2 to TRBJ2-7, with 7 bases fitting TRBD2. The CDR3 extends over 17 amino acids. From germline, CDR1 is SGHTA and CDR2 FQGNSA. V was pared by 2 bases and J by 2 bases, with 12 bases of the junction left unmatched. The CDR3: CASSLIGGVSGPYEQYF. In nucleotides, the CDR3 is TGTGCCAGCAGCTTAATTGGGGGGGTTAGCGGGCCCTACGAGCAGTACTTC.

The chain recombines TRBV27 with TRBJ2-7; 7 bases match TRBD1. The CDR3 loop spans 13 amino acids. With V trimmed by 7 bases and J by 6 bases, 9 bases remained unmatched. Germline values: CDR1 MNHEY, CDR2 SMNVEV (reference sequence). CDR3: CASIYRGYGEQYF. The CDR3 DNA reads TGTGCCAGCATCTACAGGGGTTACGGCGAGCAGTACTTC.

The genes are TRBV5-6 and TRBJ2-5; D remains ambiguous. Germline lookup yields CDR1 SGHDT and CDR2 YYEEEE. Trimming stripped 4 bases from V and 4 bases from J, with 20 bases between. The CDR3 is 16 residues long. This CDR3 is CASSRRRISGLETQYF. The CDR3 DNA is TGTGCCAGCAGCCGGCGTCGGATCTCGGGCCTAGAGACCCAGTACTTC.

The V and J genes are TRBV7-2 and TRBJ2-3; D gene unclear. The V and J ends lost 3 bases and 1 base respectively, with 5 bases between them. Germline values: CDR1 SGHTA, CDR2 FQGNSA. The CDR3 runs 13 residues. The CDR3 DNA reads TGTGCCAGCAGCTTGACGGGCACAGATACGCAGTATTTT. It specifies CASSLTGTDTQYF.

The J gene is TRBJ2-3, the V gene TRBV12-5; D remains unclear. The CDR3 consists of 11 residues. The ends were cut back, 5 bases at V and 6 bases at J, with 6 bases in the middle. Germline CDR1 and CDR2: LGHNT and FRNRAP. The CDR3 protein is CASGTRDTQYF. CDR3 nucleotides: TGTGCTAGTGGTACCAGGGATACGCAGTATTTT.

The chain carries TRBV15 and TRBJ2-7; 9 bases are shared with TRBD2. Germline CDR1 LNHNV, CDR2 YYDKDF (reference sequence). The CDR3 runs 16 residues. V was pared by 5 bases and J by 3 bases, with 11 bases of the junction left unmatched. The CDR3 DNA reads as TGTGCCACCAGCGGAGTCAGGACTAGCGTAGACTACGAGCAGTACTTC. Protein: CATSGVRTSVDYEQYF.

The chain couples TRBV5-4 to TRBJ2-2; D is perhaps TRBD1 (5 bases). V was cut by 4 bases and J by 0 bases, with 10 bases left in between. The germline gives CDR1 SGHNT, CDR2 YYREEE (reference sequence). The CDR3 extends over 15 amino acids. The CDR3 region has the DNA TGTGCCAGCAGCCCCCCGACAGCGAACACCGGGGAGCTGTTTTTT. It encodes CASSPPTANTGELFF.

In its sample, this clone was seen once. This chain links TRBV5-4 with TRBJ2-3; D may be TRBD2 (5 bases). Germline V lookup: CDR1 SGHNT, CDR2 YYREEE (reference sequence). V lost 4 bases to trimming and J lost 2 bases, with 11 bases between them. This CDR3 has 14 residues. The CDR3 sequence is CASSPTTNTDTQYF. CDR3 in DNA: TGTGCCAGCAGCCCAACGACTAACACAGATACGCAGTATTTT.

This chain uses TRBV30 with TRBJ1-5, with D uncertain. The CDR3 covers 14 residues. The V and J ends lost 4 bases and 1 base respectively, with 11 bases between them. The germline V gene encodes CDR1 GTSNPN and CDR2 SVGIG (reference sequence). The CDR3 region has the DNA TGTGCCTGGAATGCAGCCGCAAGCAATCAGCCCCAGCATTTT. Protein sequence: CAWNAAASNQPQHF. Based on the CDR3 plus reference TRBV30 and TRBJ1-5, the full variable domain is SQTIHQWPATLVQPVGSPLSLECTVEGTSNPNLYWYRQAAGRGLQLLFYSVGIGQISSEVPQNLSASRPQDRQFILSSKKLLLSDSGFYLCAWNAAASNQPQHFGDGTRLSIL.

The CDR3 sequence is CASSWGYPEAFF. The CDR3 coding sequence is TGTGCCAGCAGTTGGGGGTATCCTGAAGCTTTCTTT. The chain couples TRBV6-1 to TRBJ1-1; tentative D call: TRBD1 (5 bases). This CDR3 has 12 amino acids. V gave up 5 bases and J gave up 6 bases, with 10 bases separating them. The germline CDR1 and CDR2 sequences are MNHNS and SASEGT.

V usage is TRBV2 and J usage is TRBJ1-5, with D hard to call. V was trimmed by 3 bases and J by 0 bases, leaving 6 bases between them. The V gene's germline CDR1 is SNHLY and CDR2 FYNNEI. The CDR3 totals 14 residues. The CDR3 nucleotides read TGTGCCAGCAGTGACAGTTATAGCAATCAGCCCCAGCATTTT. Its translation is CASSDSYSNQPQHF.

The V gene is TRBV5-1, the J gene TRBJ1-2, with unresolved D. CDR1 is SGHRS, CDR2 YFSETQ, per germline. CDR3 size: 14 residues. The germline V and J ends were trimmed by 1 base and 3 bases, with 10 bases remaining between them. The CDR3 DNA is TGCGCCAGCAGCTTGTCACTTGGAGACTATGGCTACACCTTC. This gives the protein CASSLSLGDYGYTF.

The rearrangement joins TRBV6-4 to TRBJ2-2, with D possibly TRBD2 on 6 matching bases. V was trimmed by 5 bases and J by 6 bases, leaving 13 bases between them. From germline, CDR1 is MRHNA and CDR2 SNTAGT. This CDR3 has 14 amino acids. The CDR3, as DNA: TGTGCCAGCAGTCAGGTGCGGGGAGCCGGGGAGCTGTTTTTT. Amino acid sequence: CASSQVRGAGELFF.

J is TRBJ1-2 and V is TRBV28, with 10 positions matching TRBD1. J lost 6 bases, V lost 5 bases, and 6 bases had no gene match. CDR1 MDHEN and CDR2 SYDVKM come from the germline V gene. This CDR3 has 14 amino acids. CDR3 sequence reads: CASSVPGQGNGYTF. The CDR3 DNA reads as TGTGCCAGCAGTGTCCCGGGACAGGGGAATGGCTACACCTTC.